The 11 T cell receptor beta chains reported below all come from one sample, sequenced in a study of blood T cells in healthy people across ages. Next came a second PCR, run for about 7 to 12 cycles, which used a sample-barcoded 5' primer along with a J-beta primer mix. Using its own MiXCR run on the 5' RACE reads, TCRdb lists one record per CDR3 protein. The profile shows under 2,000,000 distinct CDR3 sequences, 49% of them singletons. Sequencing input: blood. The receptor set was obtained from a woman between 35 and 50 years old in good health.

This chain joins TRBV9 and TRBJ1-4; 12 bases agree with TRBD1. Germline CDR1 is SGDLS and CDR2 is YYNGEE. Trimming at V came to 0 bases and at J to 5 bases, leaving 2 bases not matched to a gene. The CDR3 is 16 amino acids. CDR3 in amino acids: CASSVAGQGANEKLFF. DNA of the CDR3: TGTGCCAGCAGCGTAGCGGGACAGGGGGCGAATGAAAAACTGTTTTTT.

The genes are TRBV20-1 and TRBJ2-5; 8 bases are shared with TRBD1. Germline lookup yields CDR1 DFQATT and CDR2 SNEGSKA (reference sequence). This CDR3 contains 16 residues. V shed 8 bases and J 5 bases; nucleotides not matched to a gene: 19. CDR3 region: CSTNAGGTVGRETQYF. The CDR3 bases are TGCAGTACAAACGCAGGGGGCACGGTTGGTAGGGAGACCCAGTACTTC.

The genes are TRBV27 and TRBJ2-1; 16 nucleotides match TRBD2. Germline V lookup: CDR1 MNHEY, CDR2 SMNVEV (reference sequence). This CDR3 spans 20 amino acids. The junction had 12 bases not matched to a gene; V was cut back by 3 bases and J by 4 bases. CDR3 coding DNA: TGTGCCAGCAGTTTGGTTCCGGGACTAGCGGGGGGGCCTGTGTACAATGAGCAGTTCTTC. This sequence encodes CASSLVPGLAGGPVYNEQFF.

This chain links TRBV5-1 with TRBJ2-1, with D unresolved. The CDR3 consists of 12 residues. V was trimmed by 6 bases and J by 7 bases, leaving 11 bases between them. From germline, CDR1 is SGHRS and CDR2 YFSETQ. CDR3 loop: CASTPGWNEQFF. The CDR3 DNA reads as TGCGCCAGCACCCCAGGATGGAATGAGCAGTTCTTC.

The chain couples TRBV4-1 to TRBJ2-3; 8 bases are shared with TRBD2. J lost 0 bases, V lost 6 bases, and 5 bases had no gene match. This CDR3 comprises 15 residues. Germline CDR1 reads MGHRA; CDR2 reads YSYEKL. The CDR3 loop reads CASRFAGGSTDTQYF. DNA of the CDR3: TGCGCCAGCAGGTTCGCGGGGGGAAGCACAGATACGCAGTATTTT.

The chain couples TRBV20-1 to TRBJ2-7; D is possibly TRBD2 (5 bases). Germline V gene sequence: CDR1 DFQATT, CDR2 SNEGSKA (reference sequence). This CDR3 comprises 13 residues. V shed 3 bases and J shed 5 bases, with 14 bases lying between them. CDR3 in DNA: TGCAGTGCTAGCCCGGGGTTATTCGACGAGCAGTACTTC. This codes for CSASPGLFDEQYF.

The genes are TRBV9 and TRBJ1-2, with 7 nucleotides matching TRBD1. The CDR3 consists of 15 residues. The germline CDR1 and CDR2 sequences are SGDLS and YYNGEE. The J segment lost 3 bases and the V segment lost 4 bases, leaving 9 bases of the junction unmatched. CDR3 amino acids: CASSSPTGTDYGYTF. The CDR3 DNA is TGTGCCAGCAGCTCTCCGACAGGGACGGACTATGGCTACACCTTC.

V usage is TRBV4-1 and J usage is TRBJ2-5; 15 bases line up with TRBD2. The DNA end is more similar to TRBJ2-7, so the J call may be wrong. The CDR3 runs to 17 residues. Germline assignment: CDR1 MGHRA and CDR2 YSYEKL. CDR3: CASSLTKGTSGGNEQYF. The CDR3 DNA sequence: TGCGCCAGCAGCCTGACGAAGGGGACTAGCGGGGGGAACGAGCAGTACTTC.

The chain combines TRBV6-6 with TRBJ2-4; the match to TRBD1 covers 9 bases. CDR3 length: 15 amino acids. From germline, CDR1 is MNHNY and CDR2 SVGAGI (reference sequence). The junction had 17 bases not matched to a gene; V was cut back by 5 bases and J by 15 bases. CDR3 bases: TGTGCCAGCAGTAAACCGGGACAGGGAACCTACGAGCGGTACTTC. It yields the protein CASSKPGQGTYERYF.

This clonotype has a handful of counts. V usage is TRBV4-2 and J usage is TRBJ2-3; 7 bases are shared with TRBD2. The CDR3 is made up of 15 amino acids. Trimming at V came to 1 base and at J to 4 bases, leaving 5 bases not matched to a gene. Germline V gives CDR1 LGHNA, CDR2 YNFKEQ. The CDR3 DNA reads TGTGCCAGCAGCCAAGTGGGGGGGATCGCAGATACGCAGTATTTT. The encoded protein is CASSQVGGIADTQYF.

In nucleotides, the CDR3 is TGCAGTGCTCGCTCGTGGGCAGGGGGCTACAATGAGCAGTTCTTC. Encoded protein: CSARSWAGGYNEQFF. The genes are TRBV20-1 and TRBJ2-1, with TRBD1 matching 7 bases. This CDR3 is 15 amino acids long. Germline V gene lookup returns CDR1 DFQATT and CDR2 SNEGSKA (reference sequence). Unmatched junction bases numbered 10, after V lost 5 bases and J lost 3 bases.